The 27 T cell receptor beta chains given below trace back to one sample, sequenced in a study of T-cell reconstitution after alpha-beta-depleted transplantation in children. TCRbeta library preparation incorporated unique molecular identifiers. In TCRdb, the PCR reads were re-called with MiXCR into one record per CDR3 protein. Of approximately 240,000 distinct CDR3 sequences in the sample, approximately 9.8% are singletons; the top ten hold 5% to 6%. The sequencing here drew on PBMCs from the stem cell graft donor, taken from the stem cell graft. These receptors all come from a human donor who donated a stem cell graft to a child with SCID.

This chain joins TRBV7-9 and TRBJ2-1; 8 bases are shared with TRBD1. In germline, CDR1 is SEHNR, CDR2 FQNEAQ (reference sequence). The CDR3 contains 14 residues. Trimming cost V 8 bases and J 10 bases; bases outside gene matches: 13. The CDR3 DNA follows: TGTGCCAGCGGCTCCCGGACAGGGCGTGGGGAGCAGTTCTTC. This sequence encodes CASGSRTGRGEQFF.

In this sample, this clonotype turned up a few times. CDR3 DNA: TGTGCCAGCAGCTTAATGGGCGGTGATTACGAGCAGTACTTC. Translating gives CASSLMGGDYEQYF. This rearrangement joins TRBV7-2 to TRBJ2-7; D is ambiguous. The V end was cut by 2 bases, the J end by 4 bases, with 12 bases between. The germline CDR1 and CDR2 sequences are SGHTA and FQGNSA. The CDR3 consists of 14 residues.

This clonotype was recorded many times. The chain is built from TRBV5-1 and TRBJ1-4; maybe TRBD1 (5 bases). The V and J ends lost 4 bases and 8 bases respectively, with 18 bases between them. CDR1 is SGHRS and CDR2 is YFSETQ in the germline V gene. The CDR3 is 15 amino acids. CDR3 coding DNA: TGCGCCAGCAGCGGGGGGACTCTCGGAGGGGAAAAACTGTTTTTT. Translation gives CASSGGTLGGEKLFF.

This clonotype was counted ten times or more. The gene calls are TRBV15 and TRBJ2-7, with D uncertain. The CDR3 has 13 residues. Trimming removed 1 base from V and 3 bases from J, with 7 bases in between. The germline gives CDR1 LNHNV, CDR2 YYDKDF (reference sequence). CDR3: CATSRAADYEQYF. The DNA of the CDR3 is TGTGCCACCAGCAGAGCGGCTGACTACGAGCAGTACTTC. The full variable domain, with the rest looked up from reference TRBV15 and TRBJ2-7, is DAMVIQNPRYQVTQFGKPVTLSCSQTLNHNVMYWYQQKSSQAPKLLFHYYDKDFNNEADTPDNFQSRRPNTSFCFLDIRSPGLGDTAMYLCATSRAADYEQYFGPGTRLTVT.

As for this clonotype: A much more abundant neighbour one base away suggests this may be a read error. The V call is TRBV7-2, the J call TRBJ1-3, with D perhaps TRBD1 (6 bases). The CDR3 has 14 residues. Germline CDR1 is SGHTA and CDR2 is FQGNSA. CDR3 in DNA: TGTGCCAGCAGCTCAGGGGCGACTGGAAACACCATAAATTTT. Its protein is CASSSGATGNTINF.

There are many counts of this clonotype. J is TRBJ2-3 and V is TRBV7-2; tentatively, D is TRBD1 or TRBD2 (6 bases each). Germline CDR1 is SGHTA and CDR2 is FQGNSA. There are 16 residues in the CDR3. V gave up 2 bases and J gave up 0 bases, with 12 bases separating them. CDR3 nucleotide sequence: TGTGCCAGCAGCTTACGGGGGCGAGCTAGCACAGATACGCAGTATTTT. Amino acid sequence: CASSLRGRASTDTQYF.

This clonotype was observed at least ten times. The chain links TRBV7-9 to TRBJ2-7; 7 nucleotides match TRBD1. Trimming removed 1 base from V and 1 base from J; junction bases left unmatched: 1. In germline, CDR1 is SEHNR, CDR2 FQNEAQ (reference sequence). The CDR3 contains 14 residues. CDR3 DNA sequence: TGTGCCAGCAGCTTAGTGGGACAGTCCTACGAGCAGTACTTC. Protein: CASSLVGQSYEQYF.

This clonotype was seen at least ten times. This chain uses TRBV28 with TRBJ2-5; no clear D. V was shortened by 4 bases and J by 5 bases, with 17 bases between the two germline ends. The CDR3 loop spans 15 amino acids. Looked up from germline, CDR1 is MDHEN and CDR2 is SYDVKM. DNA of the CDR3: TGTGCCAGCAGTTCGATGGGCCTGACCGGGGAGACCCAGTACTTC. It specifies CASSSMGLTGETQYF.

This clonotype was recorded many times. This chain connects TRBV4-2 to TRBJ2-2; D gene unclear. This CDR3 spans 18 amino acids. CDR1 is LGHNA, CDR2 YNFKEQ, per germline. V was cut by 4 bases and J by 0 bases, with 18 bases left in between. CDR3: CASSPHKGPNSNTGELFF. In DNA form, the CDR3 reads TGTGCCAGCAGCCCTCATAAGGGTCCTAATTCGAACACCGGGGAGCTGTTTTTT.

V gene TRBV10-3 combines with J gene TRBJ1-4; 7 positions match TRBD1. The J segment lost 8 bases and the V segment lost 10 bases, leaving 10 bases of the junction unmatched. The CDR3 runs to 13 residues. CDR1 and CDR2 from the germline V gene are ENHRY and SYGVKD. The CDR3: CATGGPLVEKLFF. CDR3 DNA: TGTGCCACAGGGGGTCCCCTTGTCGAAAAACTGTTTTTT.

The chain employs TRBV20-1 and TRBJ1-2; 9 nucleotides match TRBD1. Germline CDR1 and CDR2: DFQATT and SNEGSKA (reference sequence). Germline trimming cut 6 bases from V and 6 bases from J; bases unmatched to any gene: 5. CDR3 length: 12 amino acids. The CDR3 is CSALGTGNGYTF. CDR3 DNA sequence: TGCAGTGCCTTAGGGACAGGGAATGGCTACACCTTC.

This clonotype came up many times. The chain uses TRBV7-3 and TRBJ2-2; either TRBD1 or TRBD2 may fit D (5 bases each). CDR1 is SGHTA, CDR2 FQGTGA, per germline. V lost 3 bases and J lost 5, with 10 bases in between. The CDR3 extends over 14 amino acids. The CDR3 region is CASSFGAATGELFF. The DNA for the CDR3 is TGTGCCAGCAGCTTCGGGGCGGCTACCGGGGAGCTGTTTTTT.

This clonotype was observed many times. J is TRBJ2-1 and V is TRBV11-2, with TRBD1 matching over 9 bases. Per the germline V gene, CDR1 is SGHAT and CDR2 is FQNNGV. V shed 5 bases, J shed 7 bases, and the junction held 9 bases outside the gene matches. This CDR3 has 15 residues. CDR3 protein: CASSPITGGRNEQFF. Here the CDR3 DNA reads TGTGCCAGCAGCCCGATCACAGGGGGCAGAAATGAGCAGTTCTTC.

This clonotype was seen only a few times. This rearrangement joins TRBV7-8 to TRBJ2-5, with 7 nucleotides matching TRBD1. This CDR3 region has 14 residues. Germline CDR1 and CDR2: SGHVS and FQNEAQ. V lost 2 bases and J lost 5; bases outside the gene matches: 5. The CDR3 region is CASSLQTGWETQYF. CDR3 nucleotide sequence: TGTGCCAGCAGCTTACAGACAGGGTGGGAGACCCAGTACTTC.

This clonotype was seen repeatedly, ten times or more. The chain uses TRBV7-9 and TRBJ2-3; the match to TRBD2 covers 13 bases. Germline trimming cut 5 bases from V and 0 bases from J; bases unmatched to any gene: 8. Germline loops: CDR1 SEHNR, CDR2 FQNEAQ (reference sequence). The CDR3 extends over 18 amino acids. This chain's CDR3 is CASSRGTSGDASTDTQYF. The CDR3 DNA sequence: TGTGCCAGCAGCCGCGGGACTAGCGGGGATGCTAGCACAGATACGCAGTATTTT. Full variable domain (missing parts from reference TRBV7-9 and TRBJ2-3): DTGVSQNPRHKITKRGQNVTFRCDPISEHNRLYWYRQTLGQGPEFLTYFQNEAQLEKSRLLSDRFSAERPKGSFSTLEIQRTEQGDSAMYLCASSRGTSGDASTDTQYFGPGTRLTVL.

This clonotype was seen many times. The CDR3: CASSWGLGQKQETQYF. The CDR3 coding sequence is TGTGCCAGCAGCTGGGGGTTGGGACAGAAACAAGAGACCCAGTACTTC. The gene calls are TRBV7-9 and TRBJ2-5; TRBD1 matches at 7 bases. V trimming: 4 bases; J trimming: 2 bases; junction bases outside the gene matches: 10. Looked up from germline, CDR1 is SEHNR and CDR2 is FQNEAQ (reference sequence). The CDR3 runs to 16 residues.

This clonotype was counted at least ten times. J is TRBJ1-4 and V is TRBV20-1; 7 nucleotides align to TRBD1. Germline lookup yields CDR1 DFQATT and CDR2 SNEGSKA (reference sequence). The length of the CDR3 is 13 residues. V shed 7 bases and J 10 bases; nucleotides not matched to a gene: 12. The chain's CDR3 is CSGRDSRPGKLFF. CDR3 bases: TGCAGTGGGCGGGACAGCCGCCCCGGAAAACTGTTTTTT.

The table lists this clonotype with many counts. The rearrangement uses TRBV6-5 and TRBJ1-6; tentatively, D is TRBD1 (5 bases). This CDR3 has 16 amino acids. With 2 bases removed from V and 7 bases from J, the gap between germline ends came to 15 bases. CDR1 is MNHEY and CDR2 is SVGAGI in the germline V gene. DNA of the CDR3: TGTGCCAGCAGTTACGGAGGGGATACGGGGAATTCACCCCTCCACTTT. This encodes CASSYGGDTGNSPLHF.

On this clonotype itself: A much larger clone sits a single nucleotide away, making a read error possible. V is TRBV20-1 and J is TRBJ1-1; D not resolved. There are 14 residues in the CDR3. Trimming removed 8 bases at V and 1 base at J, with 17 bases between. Germline V gives CDR1 DFQATT, CDR2 SNEGSKA (reference sequence). CDR3 loop: CSPQLGLTNTEAFF. CDR3 in DNA: TGCAGTCCCCAGCTCGGCCTGACGAACACTGAAGCTTTCTTT.

In this sample, this clonotype turned up many times. This chain joins TRBV20-1 and TRBJ1-1, with 7 nucleotides matching TRBD1. From germline, CDR1 is DFQATT and CDR2 SNEGSKA (reference sequence). The CDR3 runs 11 residues. V trimming: 5 bases; J trimming: 8 bases; junction bases outside the gene matches: 5. DNA of the CDR3: TGCAGTGCTGAAAGGACAGGAGAAGCTTTCTTT. Its translation: CSAERTGEAFF.

This clonotype came up many times. The J gene is TRBJ2-6, the V gene TRBV7-9; D is ambiguous. The CDR3 is made up of 16 amino acids. The V gene lost 4 bases and the J gene lost 0 bases, with 10 bases spanning the gap. Germline CDR1 is SEHNR and CDR2 is FQNEAQ (reference sequence). The CDR3 nucleotides are TGTGCCAGCAGCTCCTTCAAAGGCTCTGGGGCCAACGTCCTGACTTTC. It is translated as CASSSFKGSGANVLTF.

This clonotype was detected ten times or more. The CDR3 sequence is CSANPGPTNEKLFF. In nucleotides, the CDR3 is TGCAGTGCTAACCCGGGCCCAACTAATGAAAAACTGTTTTTT. The chain joins TRBV20-1 to TRBJ1-4; D remains unclear. Germline CDR1 and CDR2: DFQATT and SNEGSKA (reference sequence). V was pared by 4 bases and J by 0 bases, with 9 bases between. The CDR3 is made up of 14 amino acids.

This clonotype has just a few counts. The chain carries TRBV7-4 and TRBJ2-5, with TRBD2 matching 14 bases. The ends lost 6 bases at V and 4 bases at J; junction bases unmatched: 7. The CDR3 is 16 amino acids. Germline V lookup: CDR1 SGHVT, CDR2 SQSDAQ. The CDR3: CASRFGTSGGVETQYF. The CDR3 DNA reads TGTGCCAGCAGATTCGGGACTAGCGGGGGCGTAGAGACCCAGTACTTC.

The sample holds many counts of this clonotype. The V gene is TRBV24-1, the J gene TRBJ2-1; perhaps TRBD1 as D (6 bases). Germline V gene data show CDR1 as KGHDR and CDR2 as SFDVKD. V was trimmed by 5 bases and J by 8 bases, leaving 18 bases between them. CDR3 length: 15 amino acids. CDR3 nucleotide sequence: TGTGCCACCAGTGCAGGGGCGGACGTTAACTATGAGCAGTTCTTC. Its translation: CATSAGADVNYEQFF.

This clonotype was seen repeatedly, ten times or more. CDR3 loop: CSVERDSSHEQFF. The CDR3 DNA reads as TGCAGCGTTGAGCGGGATTCGTCCCATGAGCAGTTCTTC. The chain carries TRBV29-1 and TRBJ2-1, with D tentatively TRBD2 (6 bases). Deletions cut 3 bases from V and 8 bases from J, with 14 bases between. Looked up from germline, CDR1 is SQVTM and CDR2 is ANQGSEA. This CDR3 has 13 amino acids.

This clonotype showed up many times. The CDR3 loop is CASSRQRDTGGYTF. The CDR3 DNA is TGTGCCAGCAGCCGACAACGGGACACTGGGGGCTACACCTTC. The rearrangement joins TRBV7-2 to TRBJ1-2; tentative D call: TRBD1 (6 bases). V lost 5 bases, J lost 8 bases, and 18 bases lay in between. CDR3 length equals 14 residues. Germline V gene sequence: CDR1 SGHTA, CDR2 FQGNSA.

This clonotype has a count of ten or more. The rearrangement uses TRBV7-3 and TRBJ2-2; the D gene is possibly TRBD2 (6 bases). This CDR3 spans 15 amino acids. CDR1 and CDR2 (germline): SGHTA, FQGTGA. V gave up 2 bases and J gave up 5 bases, with 12 bases separating them. The CDR3 here is CASSLRPGVTGELFF. CDR3 sequence (DNA): TGTGCCAGCAGCTTACGTCCGGGGGTTACCGGGGAGCTGTTTTTT.